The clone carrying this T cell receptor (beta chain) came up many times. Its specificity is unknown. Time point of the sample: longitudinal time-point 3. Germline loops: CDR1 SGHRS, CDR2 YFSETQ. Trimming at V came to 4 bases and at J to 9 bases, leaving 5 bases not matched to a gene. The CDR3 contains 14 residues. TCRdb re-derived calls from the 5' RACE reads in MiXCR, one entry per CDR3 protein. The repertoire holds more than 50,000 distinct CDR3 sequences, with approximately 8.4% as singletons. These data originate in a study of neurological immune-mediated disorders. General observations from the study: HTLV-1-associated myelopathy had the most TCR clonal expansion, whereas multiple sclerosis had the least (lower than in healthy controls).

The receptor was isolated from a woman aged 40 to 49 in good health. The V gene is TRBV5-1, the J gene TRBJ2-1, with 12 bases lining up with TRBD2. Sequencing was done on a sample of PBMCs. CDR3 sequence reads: CASSPRLAGVEQFF. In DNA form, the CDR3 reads TGCGCCAGCAGCCCGAGACTAGCGGGAGTTGAGCAGTTCTTC.